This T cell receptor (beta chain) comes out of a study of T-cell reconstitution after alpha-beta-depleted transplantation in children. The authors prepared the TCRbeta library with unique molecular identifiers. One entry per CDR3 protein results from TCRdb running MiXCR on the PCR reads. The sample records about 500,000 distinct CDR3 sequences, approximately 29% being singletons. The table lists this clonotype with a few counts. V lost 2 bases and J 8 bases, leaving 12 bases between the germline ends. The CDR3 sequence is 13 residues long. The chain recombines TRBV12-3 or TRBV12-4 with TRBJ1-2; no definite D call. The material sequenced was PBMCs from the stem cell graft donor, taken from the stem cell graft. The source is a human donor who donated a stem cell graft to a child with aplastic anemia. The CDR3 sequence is CASSLYSASGYTF. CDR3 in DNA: TGTGCCAGCAGTTTATACAGCGCGAGCGGCTACACCTTC.